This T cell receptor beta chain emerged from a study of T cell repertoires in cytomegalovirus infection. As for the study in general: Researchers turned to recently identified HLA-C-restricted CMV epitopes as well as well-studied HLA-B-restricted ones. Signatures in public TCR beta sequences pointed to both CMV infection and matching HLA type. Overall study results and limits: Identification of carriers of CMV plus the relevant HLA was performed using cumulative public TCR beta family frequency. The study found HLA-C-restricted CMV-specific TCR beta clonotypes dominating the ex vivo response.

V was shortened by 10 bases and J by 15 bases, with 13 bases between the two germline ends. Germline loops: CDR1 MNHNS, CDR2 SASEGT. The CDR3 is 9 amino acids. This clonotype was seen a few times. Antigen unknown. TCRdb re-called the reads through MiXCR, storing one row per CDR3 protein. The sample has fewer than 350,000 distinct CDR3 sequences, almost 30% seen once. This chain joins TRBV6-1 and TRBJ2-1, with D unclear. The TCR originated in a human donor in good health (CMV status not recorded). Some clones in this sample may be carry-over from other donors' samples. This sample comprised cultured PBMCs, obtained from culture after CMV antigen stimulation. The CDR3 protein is CATLQRTFF. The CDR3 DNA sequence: TGTGCCACCTTACAAAGAACGTTCTTC.